The sequence of this T cell receptor beta chain was determined in a study of long-term antiretroviral therapy in people with HIV. Run at survey level, the immunoSEQ assay was version v3.0. Measured with immunoSEQ multiplex PCR; TCRdb has only the in-frame clones, and not every one. Of about 23,000 clones detected, 81% appear once; the ten largest clones hold 6.5% to 7.5%. Concerning this clone: The antigen is unknown.

Study-wide results and caveats: Dominance of pre-ART expanded clones persisted, fluctuating and often declining after ART. Information on adherence, resistance and therapy changes was unavailable.

This CDR3 contains 20 residues. Germline lookup yields CDR1 GTSNPN and CDR2 SVGIG (reference sequence). V trimming: 0 bases; J trimming: 2 bases; junction bases outside the gene matches: 17. The sequenced sample was unsorted PBMCs, obtained 1.5 years after starting antiretroviral therapy. The receptor was derived from a young man with HIV. The V gene is TRBV30, the J gene TRBJ2-3; 10 nucleotides align to TRBD2. The CDR3, as DNA: TGTGCCTGGAGTGTTGGCCTAGCGGGGGACACACTCCAAAACACAGATACGCAGTATTTT. Its translation is CAWSVGLAGDTLQNTDTQYF.